The next 2 T cell receptor beta chains were all read from a single sample in a study of CD8+CD57+ T cells in acquired aplastic anemia. CDR3 and TCR beta VDJ profiling relied on a genomic DNA template. TCRdb re-derived calls from the reads in MiXCR, one entry per CDR3 protein. Counted here are 150,000 to 200,000 distinct CDR3 sequences, around 40% occurring once; the ten biggest clones make up approximately 1%. Sequencing was carried out using sorted CD4+, CD8+, or CD8+CD57+ T cells (not recorded which) from PBMCs. These receptors originate from a human donor in good health.

The chain is built from TRBV19 and TRBJ2-7, with a possible D match to TRBD2 (5 bases). Trimming took 5 bases from V and 5 from J, leaving 22 bases between them. CDR1 is LNHDA, CDR2 SQIVND, per germline (reference sequence). There are 16 residues in the CDR3. CDR3 in amino acids: CASSPSTGIPNHEQYF. CDR3 DNA sequence: TGTGCCAGTAGTCCTTCTACCGGGATCCCGAACCACGAGCAGTACTTC.

The chain links TRBV20-1 to TRBJ1-1; D is perhaps TRBD1 (5 bases). Germline-derived CDR1 and CDR2 are DFQATT and SNEGSKA (reference sequence). The CDR3 totals 14 residues. Trimming removed 1 base from V and 1 base from J, with 10 bases in between. The CDR3 nucleotides read TGCAGTGCTAGAGTTGGGGGTCCGAACACTGAAGCTTTCTTT. Protein product: CSARVGGPNTEAFF.